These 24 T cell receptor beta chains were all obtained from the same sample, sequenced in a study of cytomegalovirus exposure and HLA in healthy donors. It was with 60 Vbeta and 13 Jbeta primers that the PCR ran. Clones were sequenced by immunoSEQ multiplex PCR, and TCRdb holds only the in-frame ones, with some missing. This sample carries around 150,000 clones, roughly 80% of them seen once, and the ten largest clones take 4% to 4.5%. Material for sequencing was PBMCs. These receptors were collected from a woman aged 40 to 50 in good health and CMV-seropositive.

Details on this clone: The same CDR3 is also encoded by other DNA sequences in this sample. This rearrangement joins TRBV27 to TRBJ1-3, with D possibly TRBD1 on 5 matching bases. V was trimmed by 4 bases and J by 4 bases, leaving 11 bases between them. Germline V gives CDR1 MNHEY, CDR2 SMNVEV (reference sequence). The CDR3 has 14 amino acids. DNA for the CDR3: TGTGCCAGCAGTTCCACGGGGGGGGGAAACACCATATATTTT. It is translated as CASSSTGGGNTIYF.

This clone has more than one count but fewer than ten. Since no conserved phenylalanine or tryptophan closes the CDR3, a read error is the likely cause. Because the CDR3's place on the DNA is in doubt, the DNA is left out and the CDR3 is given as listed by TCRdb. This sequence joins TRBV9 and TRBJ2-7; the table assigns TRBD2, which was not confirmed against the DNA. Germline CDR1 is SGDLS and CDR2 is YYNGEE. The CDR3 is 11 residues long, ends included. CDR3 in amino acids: CASSVPGLEPP.

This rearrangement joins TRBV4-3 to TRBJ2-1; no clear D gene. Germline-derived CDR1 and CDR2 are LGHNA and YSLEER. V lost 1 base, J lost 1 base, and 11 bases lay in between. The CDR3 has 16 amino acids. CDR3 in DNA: TGCGCCAGCAGCCAAGCGGGTGCGAGGTCCTACAATGAGCAGTTCTTC. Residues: CASSQAGARSYNEQFF.

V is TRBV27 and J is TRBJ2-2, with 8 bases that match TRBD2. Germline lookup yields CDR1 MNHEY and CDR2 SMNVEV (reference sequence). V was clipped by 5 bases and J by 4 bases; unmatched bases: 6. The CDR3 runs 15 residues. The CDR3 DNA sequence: TGTGCCAGCAGTCTCCGGGGGGGGAGCACCGGGGAGCTGTTTTTT. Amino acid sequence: CASSLRGGSTGELFF.

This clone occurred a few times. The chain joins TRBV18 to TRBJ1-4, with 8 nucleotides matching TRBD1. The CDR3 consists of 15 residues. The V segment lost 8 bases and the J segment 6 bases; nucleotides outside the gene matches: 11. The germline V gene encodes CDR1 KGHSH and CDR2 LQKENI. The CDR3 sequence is CASQKTRGRDEKLFF. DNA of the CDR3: TGTGCCAGCCAAAAAACCAGGGGGCGTGATGAAAAACTGTTTTTT.

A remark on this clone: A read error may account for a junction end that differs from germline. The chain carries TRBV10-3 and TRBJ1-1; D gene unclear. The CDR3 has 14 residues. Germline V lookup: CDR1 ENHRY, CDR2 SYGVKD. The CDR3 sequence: CAISERDMNAEAFF. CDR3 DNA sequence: TGTGCCATCAGTGAGCGCGACATGAACGCTGAAGCTTTCTTT.

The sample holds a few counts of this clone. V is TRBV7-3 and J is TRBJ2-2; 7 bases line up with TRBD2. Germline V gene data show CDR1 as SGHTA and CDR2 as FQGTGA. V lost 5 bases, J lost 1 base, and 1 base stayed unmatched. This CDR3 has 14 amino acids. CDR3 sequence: CASSGTMNTGELFF. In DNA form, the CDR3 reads TGTGCCAGCAGCGGGACTATGAACACCGGGGAGCTGTTTTTT.

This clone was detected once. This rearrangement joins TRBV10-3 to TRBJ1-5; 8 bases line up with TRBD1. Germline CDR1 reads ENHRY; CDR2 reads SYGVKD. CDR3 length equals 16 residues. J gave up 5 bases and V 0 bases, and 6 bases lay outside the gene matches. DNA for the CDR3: TGTGCCATCAGTGAGTCGACCTCAGGGGGCCATCAGCCCCAGCATTTT. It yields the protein CAISESTSGGHQPQHF.

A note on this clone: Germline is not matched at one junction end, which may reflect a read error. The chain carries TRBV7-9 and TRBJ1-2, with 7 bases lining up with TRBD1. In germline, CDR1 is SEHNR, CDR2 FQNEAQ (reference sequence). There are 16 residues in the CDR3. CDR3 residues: CSSSLEGDRVLDGYTF. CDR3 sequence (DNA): TGTTCCAGCAGCTTAGAGGGCGACAGGGTATTAGATGGCTACACCTTC.

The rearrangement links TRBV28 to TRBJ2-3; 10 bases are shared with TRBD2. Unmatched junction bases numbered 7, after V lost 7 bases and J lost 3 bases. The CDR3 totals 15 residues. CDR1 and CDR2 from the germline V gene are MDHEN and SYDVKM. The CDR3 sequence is CASTKAGGPTDTQYF. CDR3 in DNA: TGTGCCAGCACCAAAGCGGGGGGGCCGACAGATACGCAGTATTTT.

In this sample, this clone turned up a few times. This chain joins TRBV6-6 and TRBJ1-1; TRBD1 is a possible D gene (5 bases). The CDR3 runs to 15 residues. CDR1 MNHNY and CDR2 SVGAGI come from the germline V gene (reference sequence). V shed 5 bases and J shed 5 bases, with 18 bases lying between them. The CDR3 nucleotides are TGTGCCAGCAGTCCCCGATGGCAGGGCCTAACTGAAGCTTTCTTT. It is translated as CASSPRWQGLTEAFF.

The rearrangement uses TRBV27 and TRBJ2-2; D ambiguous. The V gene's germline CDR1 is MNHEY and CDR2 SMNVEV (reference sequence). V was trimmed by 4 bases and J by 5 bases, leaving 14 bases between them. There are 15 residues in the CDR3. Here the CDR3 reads CASSSPLLVTGELFF. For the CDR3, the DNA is TGTGCCAGCAGTTCCCCCCTTCTAGTTACCGGGGAGCTGTTTTTT.

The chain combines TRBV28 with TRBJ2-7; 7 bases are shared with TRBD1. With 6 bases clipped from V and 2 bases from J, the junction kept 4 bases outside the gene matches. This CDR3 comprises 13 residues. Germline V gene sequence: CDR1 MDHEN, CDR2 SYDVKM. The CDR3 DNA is TGTGCCAGCAGAGGGGACAGCGCCTACGAGCAGTACTTC. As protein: CASRGDSAYEQYF.

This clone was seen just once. The CDR3 DNA sequence: TGTGCCTGGAGTGGGACAGGAGGCCAGCCCCAGCATTTT. Residues: CAWSGTGGQPQHF. The chain recombines TRBV30 with TRBJ1-5; 7 positions agree with TRBD1. The CDR3 consists of 13 residues. J lost 7 bases, V lost 1 base, and 4 bases had no gene match. Germline values: CDR1 GTSNPN, CDR2 SVGIG (reference sequence). Full variable domain (remainder filled in from reference TRBV30 and TRBJ1-5): SQTIHQWPATLVQPVGSPLSLECTVEGTSNPNLYWYRQAAGRGLQLLFYSVGIGQISSEVPQNLSASRPQDRQFILSSKKLLLSDSGFYLCAWSGTGGQPQHFGDGTRLSIL.

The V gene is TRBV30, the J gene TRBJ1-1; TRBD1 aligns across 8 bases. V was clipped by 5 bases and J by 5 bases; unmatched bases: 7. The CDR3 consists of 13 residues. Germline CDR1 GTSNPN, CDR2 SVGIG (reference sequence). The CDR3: CAWGQGLETEAFF. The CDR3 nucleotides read TGTGCCTGGGGACAGGGTCTGGAGACTGAAGCTTTCTTT.

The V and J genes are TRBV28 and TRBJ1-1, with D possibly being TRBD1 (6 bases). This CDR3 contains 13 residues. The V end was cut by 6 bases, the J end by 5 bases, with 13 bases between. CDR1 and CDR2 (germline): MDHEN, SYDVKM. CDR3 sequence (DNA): TGTGCCAGCAGAGATAACAGGGTTACTGAAGCTTTCTTT. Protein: CASRDNRVTEAFF.

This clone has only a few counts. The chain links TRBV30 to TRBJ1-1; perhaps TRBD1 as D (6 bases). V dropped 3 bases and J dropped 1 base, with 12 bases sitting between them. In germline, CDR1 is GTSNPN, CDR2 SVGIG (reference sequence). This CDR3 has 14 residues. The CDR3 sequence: CAWSMTGPNTEAFF. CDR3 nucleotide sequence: TGTGCCTGGAGCATGACAGGCCCGAACACTGAAGCTTTCTTT.

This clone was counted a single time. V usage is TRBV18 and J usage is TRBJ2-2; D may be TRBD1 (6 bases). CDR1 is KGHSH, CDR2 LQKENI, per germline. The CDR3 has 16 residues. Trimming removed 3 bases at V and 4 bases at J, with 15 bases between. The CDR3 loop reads CASSPQKGQVTGELFF. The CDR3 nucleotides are TGTGCCAGCTCACCGCAAAAGGGACAAGTCACCGGGGAGCTGTTTTTT.

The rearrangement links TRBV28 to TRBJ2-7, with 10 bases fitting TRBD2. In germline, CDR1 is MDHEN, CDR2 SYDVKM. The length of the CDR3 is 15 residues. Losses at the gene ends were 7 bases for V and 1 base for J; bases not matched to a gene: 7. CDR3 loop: CASTTSGVGSYEQYF. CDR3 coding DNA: TGTGCCAGCACCACTAGCGGGGTTGGGTCCTACGAGCAGTACTTC. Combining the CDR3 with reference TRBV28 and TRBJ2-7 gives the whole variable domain DVKVTQSSRYLVKRTGEKVFLECVQDMDHENMFWYRQDPGLGLRLIYFSYDVKMKEKGDIPEGYSVSREKKERFSLILESASTNQTSMYLCASTTSGVGSYEQYFGPGTRLTVT.

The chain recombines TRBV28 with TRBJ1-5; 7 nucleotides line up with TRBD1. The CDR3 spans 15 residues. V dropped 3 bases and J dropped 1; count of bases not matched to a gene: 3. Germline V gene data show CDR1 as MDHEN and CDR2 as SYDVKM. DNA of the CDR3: TGTGCCAGCAGTTTCTTAGGGGGCAGCAATCAGCCCCAGCATTTT. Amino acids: CASSFLGGSNQPQHF.

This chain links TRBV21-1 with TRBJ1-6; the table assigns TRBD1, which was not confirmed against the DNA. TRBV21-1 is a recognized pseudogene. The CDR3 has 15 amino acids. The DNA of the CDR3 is TGTGCCAGCAGCAAAAGGCAGGGCAGATTTTCACCCCTCCACTTT. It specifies CASSKRQGRFSPLHF.

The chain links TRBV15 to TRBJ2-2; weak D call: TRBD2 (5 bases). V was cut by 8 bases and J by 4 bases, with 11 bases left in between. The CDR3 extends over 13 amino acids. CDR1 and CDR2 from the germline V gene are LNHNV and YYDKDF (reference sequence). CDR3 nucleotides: TGTGCCACCCGCGGGTGGGGCACCGGGGAGCTGTTTTTT. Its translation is CATRGWGTGELFF.

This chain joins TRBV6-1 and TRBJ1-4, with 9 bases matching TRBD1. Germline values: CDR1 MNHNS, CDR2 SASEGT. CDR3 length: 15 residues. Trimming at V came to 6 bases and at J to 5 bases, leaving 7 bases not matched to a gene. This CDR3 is CASSSQGAGNEKLFF. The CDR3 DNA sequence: TGTGCCAGCAGCTCACAGGGGGCTGGAAATGAAAAACTGTTTTTT.

The DNA of the CDR3 is TGTGCCTGGAGTGGGGGACAGGGAGCTGGAAACACCATATATTTT. Translating gives CAWSGGQGAGNTIYF. The gene calls are TRBV30 and TRBJ1-3; TRBD1 aligns across 9 bases. V trimming: 1 base; J trimming: 2 bases; junction bases outside the gene matches: 3. Per germline, CDR1 GTSNPN and CDR2 SVGIG (reference sequence). CDR3 size: 15 residues.